This TCR beta chain was sequenced during a study of CD8 T cells in Susac syndrome. The RNA input was about 0.5 to 1 ug, and it was reverse transcribed with random hexamers. Using its own MiXCR run on the immunoSEQ multiplex PCR reads, TCRdb lists one record per CDR3 protein. The table shows approximately 190,000 distinct CDR3 sequences, with 95% occurring only once. This clonotype was counted a single time. The antigen remains unidentified. Sequencing of TCR beta was carried out in blood CD8+ and CD4+ T cells. Diagnostic criteria for definite or probable disease, in their recently defined form, were met by the patients with Susac syndrome. Study-wide results and caveats: Clonal expansion involving Susac CD8+ cells peaked in TEMRA cells and active patients.

The CDR3 covers 15 residues. Per germline, CDR1 LNHDA and CDR2 SQIVND (reference sequence). Trimming pared 2 bases from V and 5 bases from J, leaving 16 bases between. This rearrangement joins TRBV19 to TRBJ2-7, with D unresolved. Sequenced material: CD8+ T cells from PBMCs. The clonotype originates from a human donor with Susac syndrome. The chain's CDR3 is CASSIMAKELNEQYF. CDR3 DNA: TGTGCCAGTAGTATAATGGCAAAGGAACTAAACGAGCAGTACTTC.